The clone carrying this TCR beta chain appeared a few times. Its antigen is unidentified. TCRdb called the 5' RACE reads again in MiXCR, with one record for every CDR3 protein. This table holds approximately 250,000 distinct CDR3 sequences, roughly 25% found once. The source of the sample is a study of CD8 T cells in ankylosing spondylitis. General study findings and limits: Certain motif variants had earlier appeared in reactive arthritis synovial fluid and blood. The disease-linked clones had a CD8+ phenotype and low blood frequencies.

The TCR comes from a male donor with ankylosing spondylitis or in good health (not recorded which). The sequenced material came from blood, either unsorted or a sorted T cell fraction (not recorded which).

In DNA form, the CDR3 reads TGTGCCAGCAGCCAATGGCAGGCACAAGAGACCCAGTACTTC. Amino acid sequence: CASSQWQAQETQYF. The chain couples TRBV16 to TRBJ2-5; the D is unclear. The CDR3 runs to 14 residues. Germline lookup yields CDR1 KGHSY and CDR2 FQNENV. Deletions cut 1 base from V and 2 bases from J, with 8 bases between. The whole variable domain, filled in from reference TRBV16 and TRBJ2-5, reads GEEVAQTPKHLVRGEGQKAKLYCAPIKGHSYVFWYQQVLKNEFKFLISFQNENVFDETGMPKERFSAKCLPNSPCSLEIQATKLEDSAVYFCASSQWQAQETQYFGPGTRLLVL.